Below, 24 T cell receptor beta chains from the same sample are listed, as sequenced in a study of cytotoxic CD8 clonotypes in ibrutinib-treated CLL. The method was immunoSEQ multiplex PCR; TCRdb's version includes in-frame clones alone and lacks a portion of them. The sample includes roughly 49,000 clones, around 78% of them seen just once. Sequences were derived from PBMCs, sampled after 24 months of ibrutinib treatment. Every receptor here comes from a human donor with chronic lymphocytic leukemia.

The chain employs TRBV4-2 and TRBJ1-2; D not certain. The CDR3 loop spans 17 amino acids. V was clipped by 6 bases and J by 2 bases, with 22 bases between them. CDR1 is LGHNA and CDR2 is YNFKEQ in the germline V gene. The CDR3 DNA reads as TGTGCCAGCAGGTCCGCGCAAAGAGAAGGCACCAACTATGGCTACACCTTC. This gives the protein CASRSAQREGTNYGYTF.

This chain joins TRBV18 and TRBJ1-1, with D possibly TRBD1 on 6 matching bases. Trimming stripped 3 bases from V and 5 bases from J, with 10 bases between. This CDR3 spans 13 amino acids. CDR1 and CDR2 from the germline V gene are KGHSH and LQKENI. The CDR3 sequence: CASSPLQGTEAFF. The CDR3 DNA reads TGTGCCAGCTCACCTCTACAGGGAACTGAAGCTTTCTTT.

This chain connects TRBV9 to TRBJ2-7, with 8 positions matching TRBD1. V lost 5 bases to trimming and J lost 6 bases; unmatched junction nucleotides: 10. CDR3 length: 14 residues. CDR1 is SGDLS and CDR2 is YYNGEE in the germline V gene. CDR3 in DNA: TGTGCCAGCAGTGTTGGACAGGGCCTGGGCGAGCAGTACTTC. Translating it yields CASSVGQGLGEQYF.

This clone came up once. The gene calls are TRBV6-6 and TRBJ2-6, with unresolved D. Looked up from germline, CDR1 is MNHNY and CDR2 is SVGAGI (reference sequence). The CDR3 totals 14 residues. The V end was cut by 2 bases, the J end by 2 bases, with 4 bases between. The CDR3 DNA follows: TGTGCCAGCAGTTACGTTCCTGGGGCCAACGTCCTGACTTTC. Translation: CASSYVPGANVLTF.

The genes are TRBV7-6 and TRBJ2-3; weak D call: TRBD2 (6 bases). The V end was cut by 5 bases, the J end by 5 bases, with 23 bases between. Germline values: CDR1 SGHVS, CDR2 FNYEAQ. The CDR3 contains 17 residues. The CDR3 is CASSPLGDGSSKDTQYF. The CDR3 DNA reads as TGTGCCAGCAGCCCATTGGGGGACGGGAGTAGTAAAGATACGCAGTATTTT.

The chain couples TRBV4-1 to TRBJ2-1, with 14 bases lining up with TRBD2. Germline loops: CDR1 MGHRA, CDR2 YSYEKL. V shed 4 bases and J 8 bases; nucleotides not matched to a gene: 13. The CDR3 covers 18 residues. DNA of the CDR3: TGCGCCAGCAGCCTCGCACAAGGGACTAGCGGGAGATTAGATGAGCAGTTCTTC. This sequence encodes CASSLAQGTSGRLDEQFF.

This clone has a single count. The CDR3 loop reads CASSSTGTRGTDTQYF. As DNA, the CDR3 is TGTGCCAGCAGCTCTACCGGGACTAGAGGCACAGATACGCAGTATTTT. V usage is TRBV27 and J usage is TRBJ2-3, with 8 nucleotides matching TRBD2. The junction had 9 bases not matched to a gene; V was cut back by 6 bases and J by 1 base. Germline V lookup: CDR1 MNHEY, CDR2 SMNVEV (reference sequence). This CDR3 spans 16 amino acids.

This clone came up once. V gene TRBV7-2 combines with J gene TRBJ1-4, with 9 bases that match TRBD1. Trimming cost V 1 base and J 5 bases; bases outside gene matches: 2. The CDR3 loop spans 15 amino acids. The V gene's germline CDR1 is SGHTA and CDR2 FQGNSA. The DNA for the CDR3 is TGTGCCAGCAGCTTAGGCGGACAGGGGAATGAAAAACTGTTTTTT. Its translation is CASSLGGQGNEKLFF.

The chain recombines TRBV5-6 with TRBJ1-1, with D tentatively TRBD1 (5 bases). V was pared by 5 bases and J by 1 base, with 15 bases between. Germline V lookup: CDR1 SGHDT, CDR2 YYEEEE. CDR3 length: 15 amino acids. As DNA, the CDR3 is TGTGCCAGCAGTTCCACCAGGACACCGAACACTGAAGCTTTCTTT. Its translation is CASSSTRTPNTEAFF. Combining the CDR3 with reference TRBV5-6 and TRBJ1-1 gives the whole variable domain DAGVTQSPTHLIKTRGQQVTLRCSPKSGHDTVSWYQQALGQGPQFIFQYYEEEERQRGNFPDRFSGHQFPNYSSELNVNALLLGDSALYLCASSSTRTPNTEAFFGQGTRLTVV.

The V and J genes are TRBV6-6 and TRBJ1-1; weak D call: TRBD1 (6 bases). The V end lost 6 bases, the J end lost 5 bases, and 19 bases lay between the germline ends. There are 15 residues in the CDR3. From germline, CDR1 is MNHNY and CDR2 SVGAGI (reference sequence). The CDR3 loop reads CASRNLEGGGTEAFF. The CDR3 DNA is TGTGCCAGCAGAAACCTTGAGGGGGGTGGGACTGAAGCTTTCTTT.

The rearrangement uses TRBV18 and TRBJ1-4; 7 nucleotides align to TRBD1. This CDR3 is built from 15 residues. The V gene end was trimmed by 2 bases and the J gene end by 5 bases; junction bases not matched to a gene: 5. Germline V gene data show CDR1 as KGHSH and CDR2 as LQKENI. Here the CDR3 DNA reads TGTGCCAGCTCACCAACTGGACAGGAGAATGAAAAACTGTTTTTT. Its protein product is CASSPTGQENEKLFF. The full variable domain, completed using reference TRBV18 and TRBJ1-4, is NAGVMQNPRHLVRRRGQEARLRCSPMKGHSHVYWYRQLPEEGLKFMVYLQKENIIDESGMPKERFSAEFPKEGPSILRIQQVVRGDSAAYFCASSPTGQENEKLFFGSGTQLSVL.

V gene TRBV11-2 combines with J gene TRBJ2-3, with 14 bases matching TRBD2. The trim removed 3 bases at V and 5 bases at J, leaving 4 bases unmatched. Germline values: CDR1 SGHAT, CDR2 FQNNGV. CDR3 size: 16 residues. The CDR3: CASSLTSGRAGDTQYF. In DNA, the CDR3 is TGTGCCAGCAGCTTGACTAGCGGGAGGGCCGGAGATACGCAGTATTTT.

The chain is built from TRBV28 and TRBJ2-7, with 7 bases fitting TRBD1. The CDR3 contains 17 residues. Germline CDR1 is MDHEN and CDR2 is SYDVKM. V lost 5 bases and J lost 3; bases outside the gene matches: 16. This CDR3 reads CASSPIHKRSGGYEQYF. CDR3 sequence (DNA): TGTGCCAGCAGTCCTATTCACAAACGATCAGGGGGCTACGAGCAGTACTTC. The full variable domain, with the rest looked up from reference TRBV28 and TRBJ2-7, is DVKVTQSSRYLVKRTGEKVFLECVQDMDHENMFWYRQDPGLGLRLIYFSYDVKMKEKGDIPEGYSVSREKKERFSLILESASTNQTSMYLCASSPIHKRSGGYEQYFGPGTRLTVT.

V gene TRBV7-3 combines with J gene TRBJ2-3; D is perhaps TRBD2 (6 bases). The CDR3 has 15 residues. Looked up from germline, CDR1 is SGHTA and CDR2 is FQGTGA. Trimming removed 2 bases from V and 4 bases from J, with 13 bases in between. The CDR3 sequence is CASSLGGSVADTQYF. CDR3 in DNA: TGTGCCAGCAGCTTAGGGGGGAGTGTCGCAGATACGCAGTATTTT.

This chain joins TRBV2 and TRBJ2-7, with D possibly being TRBD1 or TRBD2 (5 bases each). Germline V gives CDR1 SNHLY, CDR2 FYNNEI. The ends were cut back, 6 bases at V and 6 bases at J, with 15 bases in the middle. This CDR3 contains 13 residues. The CDR3 DNA sequence: TGTGCCAGCAGCGGTGGCAGGGACCGCGAGCAGTACTTC. It codes for CASSGGRDREQYF.

This clone was seen just once. The chain is built from TRBV27 and TRBJ1-4; a possible D gene is TRBD1 (6 bases). In germline, CDR1 is MNHEY, CDR2 SMNVEV (reference sequence). The length of the CDR3 is 16 residues. V lost 5 bases and J lost 4, with 17 bases in between. CDR3 amino acids: CASSGFYRADNEKLFF. In DNA, the CDR3 is TGTGCCAGCAGTGGGTTTTACAGGGCAGATAATGAAAAACTGTTTTTT.

This chain uses TRBV19 with TRBJ2-7, with 9 nucleotides matching TRBD2. CDR3 length: 14 residues. V dropped 8 bases and J dropped 2; count of bases not matched to a gene: 7. Germline V gene sequence: CDR1 LNHDA, CDR2 SQIVND (reference sequence). CDR3 bases: TGTGCCAGTGGTAGCGGGGGCCCTACCTACGAGCAGTACTTC. Its translation is CASGSGGPTYEQYF.

With regard to this clone: Other nucleotide sequences in the sample specify the same CDR3. The CDR3 loop is CASSDSSGQGYEQYF. CDR3 nucleotide sequence: TGTGCCAGCAGTGACAGCTCGGGACAGGGCTACGAGCAGTACTTC. The chain combines TRBV2 with TRBJ2-7; 9 bases are a match to TRBD1. The germline V gene has CDR1 SNHLY and CDR2 FYNNEI. The CDR3 runs 15 residues. Trimming at V came to 3 bases and at J to 3 bases, leaving 6 bases not matched to a gene.

The J gene is TRBJ1-3, the V gene TRBV9; D gene uncertain. V gave up 0 bases and J gave up 2 bases, with 6 bases separating them. The CDR3 length is 14 residues. Per the germline V gene, CDR1 is SGDLS and CDR2 is YYNGEE. The CDR3 sequence is CASSVAGTGNTIYF. CDR3 nucleotide sequence: TGTGCCAGCAGCGTAGCTGGGACTGGAAACACCATATATTTT.

The V and J genes are TRBV11-2 and TRBJ2-3; TRBD1 might be the D (5 bases). The CDR3 is 13 amino acids. The V gene's germline CDR1 is SGHAT and CDR2 FQNNGV. Trimming removed 4 bases at V and 2 bases at J, with 7 bases between. The CDR3 spells CASSSGHTDTQYF. For the CDR3, the DNA is TGTGCCAGCAGCTCCGGACACACAGATACGCAGTATTTT. Variable domain in full (rest from reference TRBV11-2 and TRBJ2-3): EAGVAQSPRYKIIEKRQSVAFWCNPISGHATLYWYQQILGQGPKLLIQFQNNGVVDDSQLPKDRFSAERLKGVDSTLKIQPAKLEDSAVYLCASSSGHTDTQYFGPGTRLTVL.

This clone was observed a single time. The J gene is TRBJ2-2, the V gene TRBV4-1; the D gene is possibly TRBD1 (6 bases). This CDR3 contains 17 residues. V was shortened by 0 bases and J by 0 bases, with 11 bases between the two germline ends. The germline V gene encodes CDR1 MGHRA and CDR2 YSYEKL. The CDR3 sequence: CASSQDLDSSNTGELFF. CDR3 DNA sequence: TGCGCCAGCAGCCAAGATTTGGACAGTTCGAACACCGGGGAGCTGTTTTTT.

The J gene is TRBJ2-7, the V gene TRBV28; D gene unclear. Germline-derived CDR1 and CDR2 are MDHEN and SYDVKM. This CDR3 contains 12 residues. With 8 bases removed from V and 6 bases from J, the gap between germline ends came to 14 bases. The DNA for the CDR3 is TGTGCCAGCCAATCCCCCGCAAGCGAGCAGTACTTC. Amino acids: CASQSPASEQYF.

CDR3 amino acids: CATSRELWGNNEQYF. In DNA, the CDR3 is TGTGCCACCAGCAGAGAATTGTGGGGGAACAACGAGCAGTACTTC. The chain links TRBV15 to TRBJ2-7; D might be TRBD1 or TRBD2, each matching 5 bases. Germline-derived CDR1 and CDR2 are LNHNV and YYDKDF (reference sequence). This CDR3 has 15 residues. Trimming took 0 bases from V and 5 from J, leaving 14 bases between them.

The gene calls are TRBV6-1 and TRBJ1-4; D may be TRBD1 (5 bases). Germline V gene lookup returns CDR1 MNHNS and CDR2 SASEGT. CDR3 length: 15 amino acids. V lost 7 bases and J 3 bases, leaving 15 bases between the germline ends. The CDR3 DNA reads as TGTGCCAGCACCTCAGGAGGGGTGGCTAATGAAAAACTGTTTTTT. Protein: CASTSGGVANEKLFF.